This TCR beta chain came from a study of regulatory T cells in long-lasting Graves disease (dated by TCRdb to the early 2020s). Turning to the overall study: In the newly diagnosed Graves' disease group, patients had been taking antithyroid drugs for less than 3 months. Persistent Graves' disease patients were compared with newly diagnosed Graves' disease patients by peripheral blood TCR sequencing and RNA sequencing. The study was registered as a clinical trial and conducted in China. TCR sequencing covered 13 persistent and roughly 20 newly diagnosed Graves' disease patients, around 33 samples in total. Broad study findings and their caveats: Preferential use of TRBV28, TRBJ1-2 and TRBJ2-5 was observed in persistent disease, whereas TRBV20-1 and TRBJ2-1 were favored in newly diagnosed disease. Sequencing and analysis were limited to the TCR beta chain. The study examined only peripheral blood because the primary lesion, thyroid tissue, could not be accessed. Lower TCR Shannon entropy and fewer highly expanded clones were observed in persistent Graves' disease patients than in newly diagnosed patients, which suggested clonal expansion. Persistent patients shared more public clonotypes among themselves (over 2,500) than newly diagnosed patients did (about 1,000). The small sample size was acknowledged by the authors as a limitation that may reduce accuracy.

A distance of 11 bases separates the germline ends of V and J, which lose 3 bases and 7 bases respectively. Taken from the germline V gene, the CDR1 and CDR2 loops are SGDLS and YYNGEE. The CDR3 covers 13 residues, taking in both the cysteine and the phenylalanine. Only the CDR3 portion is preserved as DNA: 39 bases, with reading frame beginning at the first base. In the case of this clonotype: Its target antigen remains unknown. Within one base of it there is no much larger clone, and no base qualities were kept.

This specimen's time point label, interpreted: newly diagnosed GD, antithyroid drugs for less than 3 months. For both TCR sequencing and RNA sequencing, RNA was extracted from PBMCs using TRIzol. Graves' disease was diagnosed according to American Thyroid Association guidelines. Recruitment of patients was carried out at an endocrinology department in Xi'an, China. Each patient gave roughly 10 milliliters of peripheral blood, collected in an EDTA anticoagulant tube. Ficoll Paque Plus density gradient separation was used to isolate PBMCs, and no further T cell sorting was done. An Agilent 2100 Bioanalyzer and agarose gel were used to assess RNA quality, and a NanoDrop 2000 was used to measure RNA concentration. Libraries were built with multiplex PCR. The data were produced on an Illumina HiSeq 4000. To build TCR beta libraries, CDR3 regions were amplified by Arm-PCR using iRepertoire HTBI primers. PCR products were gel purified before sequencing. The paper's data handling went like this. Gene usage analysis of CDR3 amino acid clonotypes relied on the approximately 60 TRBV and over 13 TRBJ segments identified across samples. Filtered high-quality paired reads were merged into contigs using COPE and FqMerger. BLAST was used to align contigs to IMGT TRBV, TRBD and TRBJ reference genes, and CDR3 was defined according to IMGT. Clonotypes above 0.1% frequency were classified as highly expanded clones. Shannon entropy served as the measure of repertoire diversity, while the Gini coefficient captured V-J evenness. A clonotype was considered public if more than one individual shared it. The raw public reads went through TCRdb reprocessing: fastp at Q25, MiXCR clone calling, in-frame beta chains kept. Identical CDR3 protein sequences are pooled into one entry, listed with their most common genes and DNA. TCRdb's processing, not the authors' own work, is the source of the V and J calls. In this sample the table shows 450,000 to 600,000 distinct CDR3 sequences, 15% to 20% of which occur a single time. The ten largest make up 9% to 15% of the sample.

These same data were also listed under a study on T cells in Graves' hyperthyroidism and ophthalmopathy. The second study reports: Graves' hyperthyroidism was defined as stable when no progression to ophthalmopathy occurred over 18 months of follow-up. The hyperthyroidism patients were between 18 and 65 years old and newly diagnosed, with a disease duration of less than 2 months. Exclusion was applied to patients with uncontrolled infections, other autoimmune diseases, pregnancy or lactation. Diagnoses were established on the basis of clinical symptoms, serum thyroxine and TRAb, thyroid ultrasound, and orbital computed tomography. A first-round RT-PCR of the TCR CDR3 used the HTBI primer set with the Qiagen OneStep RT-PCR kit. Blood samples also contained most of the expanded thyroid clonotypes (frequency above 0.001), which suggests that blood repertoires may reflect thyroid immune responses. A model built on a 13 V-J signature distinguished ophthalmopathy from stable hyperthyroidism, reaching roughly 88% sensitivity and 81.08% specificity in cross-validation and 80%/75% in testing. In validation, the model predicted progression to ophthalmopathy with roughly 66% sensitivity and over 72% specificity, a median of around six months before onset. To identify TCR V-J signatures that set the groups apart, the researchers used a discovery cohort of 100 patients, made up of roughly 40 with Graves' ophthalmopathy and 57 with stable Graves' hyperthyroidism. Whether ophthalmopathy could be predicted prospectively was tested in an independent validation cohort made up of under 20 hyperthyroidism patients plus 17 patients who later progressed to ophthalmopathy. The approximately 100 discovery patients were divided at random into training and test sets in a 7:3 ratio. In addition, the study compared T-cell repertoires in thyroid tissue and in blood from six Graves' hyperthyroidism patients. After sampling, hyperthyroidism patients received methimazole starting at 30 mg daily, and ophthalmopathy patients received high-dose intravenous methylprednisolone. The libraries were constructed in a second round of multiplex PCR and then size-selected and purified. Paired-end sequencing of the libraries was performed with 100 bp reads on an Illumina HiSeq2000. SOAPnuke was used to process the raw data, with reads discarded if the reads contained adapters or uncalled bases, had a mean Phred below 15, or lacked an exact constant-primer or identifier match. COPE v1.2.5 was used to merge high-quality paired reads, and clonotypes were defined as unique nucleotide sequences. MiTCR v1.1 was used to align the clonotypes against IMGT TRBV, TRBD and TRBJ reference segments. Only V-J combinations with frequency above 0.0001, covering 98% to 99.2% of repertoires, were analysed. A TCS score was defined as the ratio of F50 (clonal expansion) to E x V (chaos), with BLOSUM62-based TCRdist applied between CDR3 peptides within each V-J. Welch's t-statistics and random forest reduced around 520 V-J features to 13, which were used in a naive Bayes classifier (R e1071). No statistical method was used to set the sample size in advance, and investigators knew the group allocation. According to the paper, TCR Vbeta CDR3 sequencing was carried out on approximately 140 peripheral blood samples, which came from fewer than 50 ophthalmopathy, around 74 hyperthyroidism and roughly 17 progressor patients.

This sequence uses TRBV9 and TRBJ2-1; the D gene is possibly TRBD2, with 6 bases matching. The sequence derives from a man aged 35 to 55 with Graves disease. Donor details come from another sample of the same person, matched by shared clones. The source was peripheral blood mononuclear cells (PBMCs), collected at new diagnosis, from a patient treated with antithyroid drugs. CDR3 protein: CASSDWRGNEQFF. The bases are TGTGCCAGCAGCGATTGGAGGGGAAATGAGCAGTTCTTC.